This entry describes one TCR beta chain. This clone is medium-sized (0.01 to 0.1%) in terms of sample share. Its antigen is unknown. Per-nucleotide qualities are absent, and no much larger clonotype sits a single base away. The library was obtained by the immunoSEQ multiplex PCR assay. T cell repertoires were profiled by deep sequencing of rearranged TCR beta loci, alongside multiparametric flow cytometry. In TCRdb, the immuneACCESS table is reduced to in-frame sequences with V and J assigned. These tables do not hold every clone; where another copy was compared, an unresolved V gene accounts for under half, and the others remain unexplained. The sample yields roughly 4,500 clones; over 60% were counted once. Of the sample, approximately 55% falls within the top ten clones. The sample is drawn from a study of lymphopenia after photon versus proton radiotherapy (dated 2019 in TCRdb). For the study in its entirety: Photon and proton radiation therapy were compared by the study for their immunological effects in patients with gastrointestinal tumors who developed high-grade lymphopenia. The study aimed to characterize how the two radiation modalities differ in their impact on the immune system. A cohort of some 19 patients with gastrointestinal tumors who received either photon or proton therapy and subsequently developed lymphopenia was included.

Summary of the overall study and its limitations: Across the cohort, among patients who died, a greater drop in TCR diversity after the nadir was inversely correlated with overall survival time. The authors looked at the survival association only in patients who died, and they framed better survival with proton therapy as a possibility rather than a demonstrated result. After the lymphocyte count nadir, repertoires from photon-treated patients showed oligoclonal expansion, particularly of CD8+ Temra cells, and this expansion drove the decline in diversity. During treatment, patients who received photon therapy lost naive T cells and TCR diversity and gained effector/memory populations, whereas patients who received proton therapy remained relatively stable.

CDR1 SGDLS and CDR2 YYNGEE are derived from the germline V gene. The CDR3 goes from the cysteine to the phenylalanine over 16 residues. The CDR3 DNA has 48 bases and is translated from base 1. At the junction V is shortened by 0 bases and J by 2 bases, with 14 bases in between. Recombination joined TRBV9 with TRBJ1-2; TRBD1 is a possible D gene, resting on 5 matching bases. The TCR was taken from a man older than 75 with esophageal cancer. The source was peripheral blood, collected from a patient treated with proton-based radiotherapy. The sequence in DNA is TGTGCCAGCAGCGTAGTCCACTCTCGGGACAACTATGGCTACACCTTC. Its protein product is CASSVVHSRDNYGYTF.